The present T cell receptor beta chain was sequenced within a study of cytomegalovirus exposure and HLA in healthy donors. Study-wide results and limits: An observed cluster of highly shared sequence variants was recorded as a likely sequencing artifact.

V gave up 6 bases and J gave up 8 bases, with 14 bases separating them. Looked up from germline, CDR1 is SNHLY and CDR2 is FYNNEI. The CDR3 sequence is 13 residues long. In the PCR, 60 Vbeta and 13 Jbeta primers were used. Sequencing used immunoSEQ multiplex PCR; TCRdb keeps in-frame clones, though not all of them. The profile covers roughly 160,000 clones, with more than 75% appearing a single time and 8.5% to 10% taken by the ten largest. In this sample, this clone turned up a few times. What it binds is unknown. The clonotype comes from a man younger than 30 in good health and CMV-seropositive. Input material: PBMCs. The J gene is TRBJ2-1, the V gene TRBV2, with D maybe TRBD1 (6 bases). The CDR3 region has the DNA TGTGCCAGCAGGTCGGCAGGGGTAGATGAGCAGTTCTTC. It codes for CASRSAGVDEQFF.